A selection of T cell receptor beta chains follows, all from one sample in a study of CD4+ T cells in melanoma. Sequencing used immunoSEQ multiplex PCR; TCRdb keeps in-frame clones, though not all of them. The sample has about 54,000 clones, 60% to 80% seen once. The sample comprised tumor tissue. These receptors came from a human donor with melanoma. Each CDR3 is given with its conserved first and last residue. Each record gives: D gene, clone size, V gene, J gene, CDR3 DNA, CDR3 protein. A D gene is named only where the DNA matches it firmly. Some rows have no size entry. The others give once, few or many, or a class for an expanded clone.

>NA|NA|TRBV18|TRBJ1-2
TGTGCCAGCTCACCCACTAGCTCTACAGAGCGCTACACCTTC
CASSPTSSTERYTF
>TRBD1|few|TRBV13|TRBJ2-2
TGTGCCAGCAGCTTTGACAGGGATGCGAACACCGGGGAGCTGTTTTTT
CASSFDRDANTGELFF
>NA|NA|TRBV19|TRBJ1-1
TGTGCCAGTAGTACGGGACTTATGAACACTGAAGCTTTCTTT
CASSTGLMNTEAFF
>NA|once|TRBV4-2|TRBJ2-5
TGTGCCAGCAGCCAAGAAACTGAGGGGTGGGAGACCCAGTACTTC
CASSQETEGWETQYF
>TRBD2|NA|TRBV5-4|TRBJ2-1
TGTGCCAGCAGCGCCAGCGGGGGGGCCGGGGATGAGCAGTTCTTC
CASSASGGAGDEQFF
>TRBD2|NA|TRBV7-8|TRBJ2-4
TGTGCCAGCAGCATACAGACTAGCGGATCCTTCAACAAAAACATTCAGTACTTC
CASSIQTSGSFNKNIQYF
>NA|NA|TRBV6-5|TRBJ1-2
TGTGCCAGCAGTTACTCAATCCGGGACCGCTATGGCTACACCTTC
CASSYSIRDRYGYTF
>NA|NA|TRBV21-1|TRBJ2-7
TGTGCCAGCAAAAACAGGCCCTCCTACGAGCAGTACTTC
CASKNRPSYEQYF
>TRBD1|NA|TRBV7-2|TRBJ1-1
TGTGCCAGCAGCTCGGACAGGGGGTATACTGAAGCTTTCTTT
CASSSDRGYTEAFF
>NA|NA|TRBV7-9|TRBJ2-2
TGTGCCAGCAGCCACAAAGGGGATAGGACCGGGGAGCTGTTTTTT
CASSHKGDRTGELFF
>TRBD1|NA|TRBV28|TRBJ2-7
TGTGCCAGCAGTTTTTCGACTATTGGACAGGGAGCCACCTACGAGCAGTACTTC
CASSFSTIGQGATYEQYF
>NA|medium-sized|TRBV4-2|TRBJ2-7
TGTGCCAGCAGCCAAAGGGTAGAGGCCTACGAGCAGTACTTC
CASSQRVEAYEQYF
>NA|few|TRBV15|TRBJ1-2
TGTGCCATAGGAGGGGCTTACTATGGCTACACCTTC
CAIGGAYYGYTF
>TRBD2|NA|TRBV19|TRBJ2-2
TGTGCCACCATGACGGGGGGAGCTGGCGGGGAGCTGTTTTTT
CATMTGGAGGELFF
>TRBD2|NA|TRBV7-2|TRBJ2-2
TGTGCCAGCAGCTTAAGAGGACTAGCGGGGGGAGGGAACACCGGGGAGCTGTTTTTT
CASSLRGLAGGGNTGELFF
>NA|NA|TRBV11-2|TRBJ1-5
TGTGCTAACGACTTAGAAGTGAGGGGTCTTAGCAATCAGCCCCAGCATTTT
CANDLEVRGLSNQPQHF
>NA|NA|TRBV13|TRBJ1-1
TGTGCCAGCAGCCCGGTAGGGCTTCTGGATTTACAAGCTTTCTTT
CASSPVGLLDLQAFF
>NA|once|TRBV5-1|TRBJ2-3
TGCGCCAGCAGCCACTACAGGGTAGGGGCAGATACGCAGTATTTT
CASSHYRVGADTQYF
>NA|NA|TRBV7-6|TRBJ1-3
TGTGCCAGCAGCCGCGGACAGGGAAACACCATATATTTT
CASSRGQGNTIYF
>NA|NA|TRBV29-1|TRBJ2-2
TGCAGCGTGGTGACGGCGAACACCGGGGAGCTGTTTTTT
CSVVTANTGELFF
>NA|NA|TRBV28|TRBJ1-2
TGTGCCAGCAGTTTCCCCCACAGCAACTATGGCTACACCTTC
CASSFPHSNYGYTF
>TRBD1|NA|TRBV7-2|TRBJ2-7
TGTGCCAGCAGCCCATCCCTCGACAGGGGTGGAGAGCAGTACTTC
CASSPSLDRGGEQYF
>NA|NA|TRBV7-9|TRBJ2-3
TGTGCCAGCAGCTTGGGGTTAGCAGATACGCAGTATTTT
CASSLGLADTQYF
>NA|NA|TRBV7-9|TRBJ1-2
TGTGCCAGCAGCTTAGTAGAGGGGAGAGAGGGTTGCACCTTC
CASSLVEGREGCTF
>TRBD2|NA|TRBV6-1|TRBJ2-7
TGTGCCAGCAGTTCGGGACTAGCGGGGGATGAGCAGTACTTC
CASSSGLAGDEQYF
>TRBD1|NA|TRBV29-1|TRBJ1-5
TGCAGCGTTAGGGGACAGGGAGGCCAGCCCCAGCATTTT
CSVRGQGGQPQHF
>NA|NA|TRBV2|TRBJ1-1
TGTGCCACTCCGACAGGCACTGAAGCTTTCTTT
CATPTGTEAFF
>NA|NA|TRBV30|TRBJ1-3
TGTGCCTGGCAAAGGGGAAGCTCTGGAAACACCATATATTTT
CAWQRGSSGNTIYF
>NA|NA|TRBV6-5|TRBJ1-2
TGTGCCAGCAGTTACGGGGGCCGGGGTTTCGGCTACACCTTC
CASSYGGRGFGYTF
>NA|NA|TRBV7-9|TRBJ1-2
TGTGCCAGCAGCTTAGCCTCAGGGGATGGCTACACCTTC
CASSLASGDGYTF
>NA|many|TRBV19|TRBJ1-4
TGTGCCAGTAGCCCCGGGCCGCCTAATGAAAAACTGTTTTTT
CASSPGPPNEKLFF
>NA|NA|TRBV6-1|TRBJ2-7
TGTGCCAGCCGCCTCTCTCCGAATTACGAGCAGTACTTC
CASRLSPNYEQYF
>TRBD2|once|TRBV9|TRBJ2-5
TGTGCCAGCAGCGTAGTTGATGGGACTACCTCGAGAGAGACCCAGTACTTC
CASSVVDGTTSRETQYF
>TRBD2|once|TRBV7-3|TRBJ2-3
TGTGCCAGTTCGACTAGCGGGGGCCCAGGGGATACGCAGTATTTT
CASSTSGGPGDTQYF
>NA|NA|TRBV7-8|TRBJ1-1
TGTGCCAGCAGCTTAGGTGGTCTAGAGGGTTGGGGCACTGAAGCTTTCTTT
CASSLGGLEGWGTEAFF
>NA|many|TRBV19|TRBJ1-5
TGTGCCAGTAGTATAATTTTAGGAGGCGGACAGCCCCAGCATTTT
CASSIILGGGQPQHF
>NA|many|TRBV4-1|TRBJ2-1
TGCGCCAGCAGCCAGGGACGAGGGGGATCCAACAATGAGCAGTTCTTC
CASSQGRGGSNNEQFF
>NA|NA|TRBV7-9|TRBJ1-1
TGTGCCAGCCTCGGGGGGTACGACACTGAAGCTTTCTTT
CASLGGYDTEAFF
>NA|NA|TRBV30|TRBJ1-1
TGTGCCTGGGCCCGCACAGGGATTGAAGAGCCTTTCTTT
CAWARTGIEEPFF
>NA|NA|TRBV28|TRBJ1-4
TGTGCCAGCACCTCAGGGTCGACTAATGAAAAACTGTTTTTT
CASTSGSTNEKLFF
>NA|NA|TRBV28|TRBJ1-5
TGTGCCAGCAGTTCATACACCACGTGGGGAGACGGCGATAGCAATCAGCCCCAGCATTTT
CASSSYTTWGDGDSNQPQHF
>NA|NA|TRBV6-6|TRBJ1-2
TGTGCCAGCAGTTACTCGAAGGCAGCCATCTATGGCTACACCTTC
CASSYSKAAIYGYTF